This TCR beta chain was profiled in a study of Ad26.COV2.S vaccination and SARS-CoV-2 variants. At the level of the study: By the intramuscular route, Ad26.COV2.S was given once, or twice 56 days apart. Whole-study findings and limits: Vaccine recipients showed a spike-specific TCR breadth that was higher than in placebo recipients. Whether participants received vaccine or placebo, their non-spike TCR breadth was similar. Substantial response breadth was reportedly seen for spike-specific CD8+ and CD4+ T cells after vaccination.

The treatment: around 19 received Ad26.COV2.S at low or high dose, single or two shots; several received placebo; per-sample allocation not given. It was on day 63 after the first vaccine or placebo injection that samples were taken. Sequencing used immunoSEQ multiplex PCR; TCRdb keeps in-frame clones, though not all of them. The data show about 450,000 clones, approximately 92% seen once. Germline V gene sequence: CDR1 SGHRS, CDR2 YFSETQ. The CDR3 has 17 amino acids. With V trimmed by 2 bases and J by 5 bases, 15 bases remained unmatched. Concerning this clone: Its cognate antigen is unknown.

The clonotype was recovered from a person between 18 and 59 years old who received the Ad26.COV2.S COVID-19 vaccine or a placebo. V gene TRBV5-1 combines with J gene TRBJ2-7; 8 bases are a match to TRBD2. Material: peripheral blood, obtained in a trial of Ad26.COV2.S vaccine versus placebo. The CDR3 is CASSFRALGLAANEQYF. In DNA, the CDR3 is TGCGCCAGCAGCTTCAGGGCCCTCGGACTAGCTGCCAACGAGCAGTACTTC.